The clone carrying this TCR beta chain has more than one count but fewer than ten. No antigen is known for it. This entry is derived from a study of cytomegalovirus exposure and HLA in healthy donors. Study observations and caveats: Among TCR beta chains of equal frequency, HLA-associated ones were more clonally expanded in a later analysis. CMV serostatus was the sole immune exposure data available. A later analysis reportedly found fewer N-insertions in an Asian-associated ancestry cluster than the approximately 700-donor mean. In presence/absence analyses, roughly uniform sequencing depth across donors was assumed.

PCR used 60 Vbeta primers and 13 Jbeta primers. Using immunoSEQ multiplex PCR, the repertoire was profiled, and TCRdb retains in-frame clones only, with some absent. The data show tens of thousands of clones, over 55% seen once. CDR1 is GTSNPN, CDR2 SVGIG, per germline (reference sequence). The CDR3 spans 13 residues. Losses at the gene ends were 2 bases for V and 9 bases for J; bases not matched to a gene: 3. This TCR came from a boy between 5 and 17 years old in good health and CMV-seropositive. Material: PBMCs. V is TRBV30 and J is TRBJ1-6; 8 bases fit TRBD1. The CDR3 DNA reads TGTGCCTGGAGTCCCGGACAGGGTTCACCCCTCCACTTT. This translates into CAWSPGQGSPLHF.